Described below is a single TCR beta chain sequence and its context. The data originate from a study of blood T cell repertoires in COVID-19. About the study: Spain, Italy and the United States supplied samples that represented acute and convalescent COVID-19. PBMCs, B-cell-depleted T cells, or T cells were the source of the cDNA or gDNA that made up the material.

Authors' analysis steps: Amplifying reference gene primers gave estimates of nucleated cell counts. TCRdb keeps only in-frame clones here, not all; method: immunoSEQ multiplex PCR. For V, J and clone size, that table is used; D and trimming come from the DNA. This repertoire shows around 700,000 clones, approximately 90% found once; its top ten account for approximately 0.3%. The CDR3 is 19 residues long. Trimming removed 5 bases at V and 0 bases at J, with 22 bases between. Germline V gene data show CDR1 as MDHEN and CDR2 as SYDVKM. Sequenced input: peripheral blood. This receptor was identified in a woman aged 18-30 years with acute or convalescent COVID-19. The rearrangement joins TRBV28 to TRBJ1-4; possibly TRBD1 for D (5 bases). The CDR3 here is CASSPSGGLVPATNEKLFF. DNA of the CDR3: TGTGCCAGCAGTCCGTCGGGGGGGTTAGTTCCCGCAACTAATGAAAAACTGTTTTTT.